This TCR beta chain was found in a study of T cells after somatic rescue of genetic block. This CDR3 contains 13 residues. Germline lookup yields CDR1 SGHTA and CDR2 FQGNSA. V lost 3 bases to trimming and J lost 4 bases, with 9 bases between them. Some clones are missing from TCRdb's copy, which holds only in-frame ones; the method was immunoSEQ multiplex PCR. The sample holds 9,500 to 15,000 clones, 73% seen once. The V gene is TRBV7-2, the J gene TRBJ1-1, with no clear D. Sequenced material: peripheral blood mononuclear cells (PBMCs). The TCR originated in a boy between 10 and 17 years old. The CDR3 protein is CASSFDIFTEAFF. In DNA, the CDR3 is TGTGCCAGCAGCTTCGATATATTCACTGAAGCTTTCTTT. The full variable domain, in which reference TRBV7-2 and TRBJ1-1 provide the parts outside the CDR3, is GAGVSQSPSNKVTEKGKDVELRCDPISGHTALYWYRQSLGQGLEFLIYFQGNSAPDKSGLPSDRFSAERTGGSVSTLTIQRTQQEDSAVYLCASSFDIFTEAFFGQGTRLTVV.